The sequence of this T cell receptor beta chain was determined in a study of control samples from healthy donors and cancer patients. Some clones are missing from TCRdb's copy, which holds only in-frame ones; the method was immunoSEQ multiplex PCR. The table has approximately 27,000 clones, 75% to 85% seen once. V lost 3 bases to trimming and J lost 5 bases, with 17 bases between them. The V gene's germline CDR1 is SGHDT and CDR2 YYEEEE. The CDR3 consists of 15 residues. Sequencing used PBMCs. The chain carries TRBV5-6 and TRBJ1-1; weak D call: TRBD1 (5 bases). The TCR sequence derives from an older woman with head and neck cancer. The DNA for the CDR3 is TGTGCCAGCAGCTGGATAACCACGGGGACGACTGAAGCTTTCTTT. This encodes CASSWITTGTTEAFF.